These 2 T cell receptor beta chains came from one sample sequenced in a study of blood T cell repertoires in COVID-19. Assay used: immunoSEQ multiplex PCR; TCRdb lists only in-frame clones, some missing. The sample yields some 120,000 clones, 75% to 90% seen once. The sequenced material came from peripheral blood. These receptors were taken from a man aged 70 or older with active or convalescent COVID-19.

The rearrangement uses TRBV28 and TRBJ1-5, with D possibly TRBD1 on 5 matching bases. There are 19 residues in the CDR3. Deletions cut 4 bases from V and 0 bases from J, with 22 bases between. The germline V gene encodes CDR1 MDHEN and CDR2 SYDVKM. The CDR3 protein is CASSYPILDIWGSNQPQHF. The CDR3 DNA reads TGTGCCAGCAGTTACCCCATTCTGGACATTTGGGGTAGCAATCAGCCCCAGCATTTT.

V usage is TRBV12-3 or TRBV12-4 and J usage is TRBJ2-3; TRBD2 agrees at 7 bases. V lost 6 bases to trimming and J lost 6 bases; unmatched junction nucleotides: 6. The CDR3 runs 13 residues. The CDR3 nucleotides are TGTGCCAGCAGGTCCGGGACTACCGATACGCAGTATTTT. It codes for CASRSGTTDTQYF.